A selection of T cell receptor beta chains follows, all from one sample in a study of blood T cells in healthy people across ages. TCRdb ran MiXCR on the 5' RACE reads and lists one entry per CDR3 protein. The sample has 1.5 million to 2 million distinct CDR3 sequences, roughly 27% seen once. Sequenced sample: blood. The receptors shown here come from a woman aged 25 to 39 in good health. The CDR3 runs from the conserved cysteine through the conserved F or W. Fields, in order: V gene, J gene, CDR3 protein.

TRBV20-1	TRBJ2-1	CSATEYNEQFF
TRBV5-1	TRBJ2-2	CASSYDDTGELFF
TRBV6-5	TRBJ2-1	CASSLDYRAYNEQFF
TRBV4-1	TRBJ1-4	CASSPGDGVTDEKLFF
TRBV7-2	TRBJ2-5	CASSSALADEQYF
TRBV5-1	TRBJ1-4	CASSLEWWGGIDEKLFF
TRBV20-1	TRBJ2-7	CSASGTSGGSSYEQYF
TRBV7-9	TRBJ2-5	CASSWDWETQYF
TRBV7-7	TRBJ2-1	CASSLGYSSPNEQFF
TRBV3-1	TRBJ2-7	CASSLASWDRSYEQYF
TRBV7-2	TRBJ2-5	CASSLQRTQETQHF
TRBV20-1	TRBJ2-7	CSATTGQGLYEQYF
TRBV7-2	TRBJ1-6	CASSRSGAQLTLHF
TRBV18	TRBJ1-2	CASSPAGSANYGYTF
TRBV10-3	TRBJ1-1	CAISDQQGRYTEAFF
TRBV7-2	TRBJ2-3	CASSLAFRLADTQYF
TRBV6-2/TRBV6-3	TRBJ2-1	CASSLRRVKILNEQFF
TRBV29-1	TRBJ2-7	CSVVGREGRDEQYF
TRBV2	TRBJ1-4	CASSRPRTNEKLFF
TRBV2	TRBJ2-5	CASSESSIKTQYF
TRBV11-2	TRBJ1-5	CASSLATGGGGTTQPQHF
TRBV10-1	TRBJ2-5	CASSGPPGLAGQETQYF
TRBV20-1	TRBJ2-1	CSTAVWTSDVNEQFF
TRBV21-1	TRBJ2-4	CASFWRNIQYF
TRBV20-1	TRBJ1-1	CSTSVGGGNTEAFF
TRBV7-2	TRBJ2-5	CASRTAGGPKETQYF
TRBV11-2	TRBJ2-3	CASSRTGHDTDTQYF
TRBV20-1	TRBJ2-2	CSAPDREGHTGELFF
TRBV6-2/TRBV6-3	TRBJ2-7	CASNLVSGRPSYEQYF
TRBV6-4	TRBJ2-2	CASSEGAGGIANTGELFF
TRBV6-2/TRBV6-3	TRBJ2-1	CASSYLDTTYNEQFF
TRBV6-2/TRBV6-3	TRBJ1-2	CASSQKIYGYTF
TRBV14	TRBJ2-1	CASSHTSGRRYNEQFF
TRBV6-1	TRBJ2-3	CASSPAWGSGSTDTQYF
TRBV24-1	TRBJ1-2	CATSDFQGDGYTF
TRBV7-2	TRBJ2-3	CASTLRATDTQYF
TRBV6-6	TRBJ2-5	CASSSQTVSLPETQYF
TRBV27	TRBJ2-3	CASRTDTDTQYF
TRBV20-1	TRBJ2-3	CSASESVRRGSDTQYF
TRBV5-1	TRBJ2-2	CASRPPGNTGELFF
TRBV6-6	TRBJ1-1	CATTWGQNTEAFF
TRBV3-1	TRBJ1-5	CASSHSAGGSQPQHF
TRBV27	TRBJ1-2	CASSFRGEGYTF
TRBV28	TRBJ2-1	CASTTGTSGSNEQFF
TRBV19	TRBJ2-5	CARSLETQYF
TRBV12-3/TRBV12-4	TRBJ2-6	CATLLAGANVLTF
TRBV11-2	TRBJ2-3	CASSLRTGTSTDTQYF
TRBV9	TRBJ1-2	CASSAHRTNTYGYTF
TRBV20-1	TRBJ1-2	CSATAGTGGEGYTF
TRBV7-2	TRBJ2-7	CASSLEGPYEQYF
TRBV28	TRBJ1-2	CASSSYSGWYGYTF
TRBV19	TRBJ1-2	CASSLGGPLNYGYTF
TRBV20-1	TRBJ2-1	CSARDYGRASSYNEQFF
TRBV3-1	TRBJ2-1	CASSKGQSGHNEQFF
TRBV29-1	TRBJ1-1	CSVIGGVTEAFF
TRBV12-3/TRBV12-4	TRBJ2-1	CASSPSGVGSYNEQFF
TRBV29-1	TRBJ1-4	CSVGQGAGEKLFF
TRBV9	TRBJ1-4	CASSGDTSEKLFF